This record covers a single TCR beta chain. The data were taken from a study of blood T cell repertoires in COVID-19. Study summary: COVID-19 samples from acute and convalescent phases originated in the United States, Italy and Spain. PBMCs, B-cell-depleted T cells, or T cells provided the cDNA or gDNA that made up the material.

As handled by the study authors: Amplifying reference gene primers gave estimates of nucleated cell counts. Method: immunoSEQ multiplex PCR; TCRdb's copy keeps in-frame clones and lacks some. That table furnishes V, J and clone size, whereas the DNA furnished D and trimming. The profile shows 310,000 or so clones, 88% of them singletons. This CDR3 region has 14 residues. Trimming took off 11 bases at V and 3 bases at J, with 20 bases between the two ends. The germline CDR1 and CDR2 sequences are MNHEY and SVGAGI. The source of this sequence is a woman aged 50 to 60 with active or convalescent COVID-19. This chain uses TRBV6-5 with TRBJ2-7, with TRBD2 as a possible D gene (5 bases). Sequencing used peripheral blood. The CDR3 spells CAVQRVLVNYEQYF. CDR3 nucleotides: TGTGCCGTTCAACGCGTACTAGTAAACTACGAGCAGTACTTC.